This T cell receptor (beta chain) stems from a study of T-cell reconstitution after alpha-beta-depleted transplantation in children. This clonotype has a handful of counts. Per the germline V gene, CDR1 is SGHTA and CDR2 is FQGNSA. The CDR3 is 16 residues long. Trimming at V came to 1 base and at J to 4 bases, leaving 6 bases not matched to a gene. TCRbeta library preparation incorporated unique molecular identifiers. TCRdb processed the PCR reads anew with MiXCR; each CDR3 protein has one entry. The sample shows about 610,000 distinct CDR3 sequences, 8% to 11% of them seen only once. This rearrangement joins TRBV7-2 to TRBJ2-7, with 11 bases aligning to TRBD1. This receptor was obtained from a human donor who donated a stem cell graft to a child with acute myeloid leukemia. The specimen comprised PBMCs from the stem cell graft donor, sampled from the stem cell graft. This CDR3 reads CASSLGGTGGNYEQYF. In DNA, the CDR3 is TGTGCCAGCAGCTTAGGGGGGACAGGGGGTAATTACGAGCAGTACTTC.